Following are 18 T cell receptor beta chains from one sample sequenced in a study of beta chain features in type 1 diabetes. Findings and limits, study-wide: Moderately but significantly shorter TCRB CDR3s were found in Type 1 diabetes patients in all four CD4+ subsets.

The whole isolated RNA underwent reverse transcription, so sequencing captured expressed TCRB transcripts. Repertoires were generated with immunoSEQ multiplex PCR, while TCRdb's copy carries only in-frame clones and drops some. The profile covers under 400,000 clones, with around an eighth appearing a single time and approximately 0.011% taken by the ten largest. Their antigens are not known. Sequenced input: naive CD4+ T cells from blood. The receptor set was obtained from a woman younger than 30 with type 1 diabetes.

This rearrangement joins TRBV14 to TRBJ1-4; the match to TRBD1 covers 8 bases. CDR1 and CDR2 (germline): SGHDN, FVKESK. Trimming at V came to 5 bases and at J to 8 bases, leaving 7 bases not matched to a gene. The length of the CDR3 is 14 residues. The CDR3 region has the DNA TGTGCCAGCAGCGCGGACAGGGTGCGGGAAAAACTGTTTTTT. Translated: CASSADRVREKLFF.

The rearrangement links TRBV6-5 to TRBJ2-3; no clear D gene. V gave up 2 bases and J gave up 0 bases, with 6 bases separating them. CDR3 size: 14 residues. The germline V gene encodes CDR1 MNHEY and CDR2 SVGAGI. The DNA of the CDR3 is TGTGCCAGCAGTTACGGCGGCAGCACAGATACGCAGTATTTT. Its translation is CASSYGGSTDTQYF.

This chain links TRBV7-2 with TRBJ2-7; D is undetermined. Germline V gene sequence: CDR1 SGHTA, CDR2 FQGNSA. The ends were cut back, 0 bases at V and 3 bases at J, with 3 bases in the middle. The CDR3 runs to 12 residues. The DNA of the CDR3 is TGTGCCAGCAGCTTAGCCCTCTACGAGCAGTACTTC. Translation gives CASSLALYEQYF.

Turning to this clone: Within the sample, other DNA sequences also encode this same CDR3. The gene calls are TRBV7-9 and TRBJ1-4; D uncertain. Germline CDR1 and CDR2: SEHNR and FQNEAQ (reference sequence). The V and J ends lost 5 bases and 4 bases respectively, with 5 bases between them. There are 12 residues in the CDR3. CDR3 sequence (DNA): TGTGCCAGCAGCCTAAGTAATGAAAAACTGTTTTTT. Translation gives CASSLSNEKLFF.

Only a few counts were recorded for this clone. J is TRBJ2-3 and V is TRBV5-1; TRBD2 is a possible D gene (5 bases). CDR3 size: 14 residues. V was clipped by 6 bases and J by 0 bases, with 11 bases between them. Germline CDR1 is SGHRS and CDR2 is YFSETQ. The DNA for the CDR3 is TGCGCCAGCAACGGCGGGCCGAGCACAGATACGCAGTATTTT. Amino acid sequence: CASNGGPSTDTQYF.

The chain combines TRBV11-2 with TRBJ2-1; D possibly corresponds to TRBD2 (6 bases). With 5 bases removed from V and 6 bases from J, the gap between germline ends came to 20 bases. This CDR3 spans 16 amino acids. Germline assignment: CDR1 SGHAT and CDR2 FQNNGV. This CDR3 is CASSPTTGERGNEQFF. The CDR3 DNA is TGTGCCAGCAGCCCCACTACGGGGGAGAGGGGCAATGAGCAGTTCTTC.

The genes are TRBV2 and TRBJ2-5, with D maybe TRBD1 (5 bases). Looked up from germline, CDR1 is SNHLY and CDR2 is FYNNEI. The CDR3 length is 13 residues. The ends were cut back, 7 bases at V and 2 bases at J, with 11 bases in the middle. CDR3 nucleotide sequence: TGTGCCAGCACCTGGACATTACAAGAGACCCAGTACTTC. Amino acids: CASTWTLQETQYF.

This clone was seen more than once but under ten times. This chain uses TRBV7-8 with TRBJ2-1, with 11 bases matching TRBD2. V was clipped by 5 bases and J by 8 bases; unmatched bases: 8. The CDR3 runs 15 residues. Germline CDR1 reads SGHVS; CDR2 reads FQNEAQ. For the CDR3, the DNA is TGTGCCAGCAGCCGAACTAGCGGGAGTCGGTATGAGCAGTTCTTC. It is translated as CASSRTSGSRYEQFF.

The rearrangement links TRBV7-3 to TRBJ2-1; TRBD1 might be the D (5 bases). This CDR3 has 14 amino acids. V was shortened by 2 bases and J by 10 bases, with 15 bases between the two germline ends. The germline gives CDR1 SGHTA, CDR2 FQGTGA. CDR3 protein: CASSLEKGSGEQFF. In nucleotides, the CDR3 is TGTGCCAGCAGCTTAGAAAAGGGATCAGGGGAGCAGTTCTTC.

V and J are TRBV9 and TRBJ1-6, with D uncertain. V was trimmed by 0 bases and J by 10 bases, leaving 11 bases between them. CDR3 length: 14 amino acids. Looked up from germline, CDR1 is SGDLS and CDR2 is YYNGEE. CDR3 DNA: TGTGCCAGCAGCGTAGGCGGATTAAGGTCACCCCTCCACTTT. Translation gives CASSVGGLRSPLHF.

This clone was counted between two and nine times. The J gene is TRBJ1-2, the V gene TRBV5-6, with D maybe TRBD1 (6 bases). This CDR3 has 13 residues. The germline V gene has CDR1 SGHDT and CDR2 YYEEEE. V was clipped by 2 bases and J by 4 bases, with 9 bases between them. The CDR3 DNA reads as TGTGCCAGCAGCTTAGGGGGAAGCTATGGCTACACCTTC. It encodes CASSLGGSYGYTF. Drawing the rest from reference TRBV5-6 and TRBJ1-2, the complete variable domain is DAGVTQSPTHLIKTRGQQVTLRCSPKSGHDTVSWYQQALGQGPQFIFQYYEEEERQRGNFPDRFSGHQFPNYSSELNVNALLLGDSALYLCASSLGGSYGYTFGSGTRLTVV.

This clone was observed a handful of times. This chain links TRBV9 with TRBJ2-1; TRBD2 aligns across 9 bases. V lost 6 bases, J lost 5 bases, and 9 bases stayed unmatched. Germline-derived CDR1 and CDR2 are SGDLS and YYNGEE. The CDR3 runs 15 residues. CDR3: CASTIAGAGDNEQFF. The CDR3 coding sequence is TGTGCCAGCACAATAGCGGGAGCGGGGGACAATGAGCAGTTCTTC.

This clone has only a few counts. The genes are TRBV5-4 and TRBJ2-1, with 8 positions matching TRBD2. Germline CDR1 SGHNT, CDR2 YYREEE (reference sequence). The trim removed 1 base at V and 5 bases at J, leaving 5 bases unmatched. The CDR3 is 15 residues long. The DNA of the CDR3 is TGTGCCAGCAGCTTGTCGGGGGGGCTTAACAATGAGCAGTTCTTC. Protein product: CASSLSGGLNNEQFF.

Only a few counts were recorded for this clone. The chain uses TRBV29-1 and TRBJ2-1; 7 bases agree with TRBD2. This CDR3 has 13 amino acids. Looked up from germline, CDR1 is SQVTM and CDR2 is ANQGSEA. V lost 7 bases, J lost 6 bases, and 9 bases stayed unmatched. CDR3 loop: CSATTGGINEQFF. The CDR3 nucleotides read TGCAGCGCAACCACGGGGGGAATCAATGAGCAGTTCTTC.

The V call is TRBV5-4, the J call TRBJ2-7; D is possibly TRBD2 (6 bases). Germline CDR1 is SGHNT and CDR2 is YYREEE (reference sequence). The CDR3 runs 14 residues. The V end was cut by 4 bases, the J end by 2 bases, with 13 bases between. CDR3 nucleotide sequence: TGTGCCAGCAGCCGGGACGGAGGGCCCTACGAGCAGTACTTC. Encoded protein: CASSRDGGPYEQYF.

This clone was recorded a few times. This chain connects TRBV9 to TRBJ1-5, with D unresolved. The CDR3 has 15 amino acids. V shed 4 bases and J shed 1 base, with 12 bases lying between them. In germline, CDR1 is SGDLS, CDR2 YYNGEE. CDR3 residues: CASSPSGGSNQPQHF. CDR3 nucleotides: TGTGCCAGCAGCCCTAGCGGAGGCAGCAATCAGCCCCAGCATTTT.

The chain's CDR3 is CASSVGPQGGAKNIQYF. For the CDR3, the DNA is TGTGCCAGCAGCGTAGGCCCCCAGGGGGGAGCCAAAAACATTCAGTACTTC. The chain combines TRBV9 with TRBJ2-4; the D gene is possibly TRBD1 (7 bases). V was pared by 0 bases and J by 0 bases, with 13 bases between. The length of the CDR3 is 17 residues. Germline CDR1 is SGDLS and CDR2 is YYNGEE.

This clone was observed a few times. This chain joins TRBV15 and TRBJ1-5, with 7 bases lining up with TRBD1. In germline, CDR1 is LNHNV, CDR2 YYDKDF (reference sequence). V lost 5 bases and J lost 2; bases outside the gene matches: 12. This CDR3 contains 17 residues. CDR3 residues: CATSGGQRGYGNQPQHF. Here the CDR3 DNA reads TGTGCCACCAGCGGGGGACAGCGAGGTTATGGCAATCAGCCCCAGCATTTT.